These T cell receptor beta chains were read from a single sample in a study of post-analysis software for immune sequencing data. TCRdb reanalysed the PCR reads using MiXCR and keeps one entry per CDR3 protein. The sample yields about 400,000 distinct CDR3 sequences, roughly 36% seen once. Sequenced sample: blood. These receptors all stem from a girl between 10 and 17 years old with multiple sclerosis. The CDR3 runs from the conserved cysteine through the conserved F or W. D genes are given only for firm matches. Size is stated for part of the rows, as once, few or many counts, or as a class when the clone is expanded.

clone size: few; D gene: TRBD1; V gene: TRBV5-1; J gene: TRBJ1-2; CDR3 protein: CASSLAGGTYGYTF; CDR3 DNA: TGCGCCAGCAGCTTGGCAGGGGGGACCTATGGCTACACCTTC
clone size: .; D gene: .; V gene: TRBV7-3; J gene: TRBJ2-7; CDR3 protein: CASSPGGWDLFPYEQYF; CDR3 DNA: TGTGCCAGCAGCCCCGGAGGATGGGACCTTTTCCCCTACGAGCAGTACTTC
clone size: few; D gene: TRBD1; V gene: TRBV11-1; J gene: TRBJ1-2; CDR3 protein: CASSVIAGGGYTF; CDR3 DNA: TGTGCCAGCAGCGTTATCGCAGGGGGAGGCTACACCTTC
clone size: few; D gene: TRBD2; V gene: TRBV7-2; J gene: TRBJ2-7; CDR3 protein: CASSEPNRGGVNEQYF; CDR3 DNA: TGTGCCAGCAGCGAACCAAATCGCGGGGGGGTGAACGAGCAGTACTTC
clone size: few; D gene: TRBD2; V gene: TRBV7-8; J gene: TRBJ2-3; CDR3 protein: CASSSGLAGGYTDTQYF; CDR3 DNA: TGTGCCAGCAGCTCGGGACTAGCGGGGGGTTACACAGATACGCAGTATTTT
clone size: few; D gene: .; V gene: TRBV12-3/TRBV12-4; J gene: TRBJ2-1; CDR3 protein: CASTSTEYNEQFF; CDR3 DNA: TGTGCCAGCACCTCCACAGAGTACAATGAGCAGTTCTTC
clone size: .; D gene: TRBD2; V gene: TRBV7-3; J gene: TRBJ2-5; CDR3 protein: CASSLITSGEPQETQYF; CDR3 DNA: TGTGCCAGCAGCTTAATCACTAGCGGGGAACCTCAAGAGACCCAGTACTTC
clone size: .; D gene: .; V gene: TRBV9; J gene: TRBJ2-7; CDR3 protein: CASSAGRDRPYEQYF; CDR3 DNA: TGTGCCAGCAGCGCCGGGAGAGACAGGCCGTACGAGCAGTACTTC
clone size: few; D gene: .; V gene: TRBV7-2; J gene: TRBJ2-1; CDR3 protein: CASSLSQGYNEQFF; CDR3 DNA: TGTGCCAGCAGCTTAAGCCAGGGCTACAATGAGCAGTTCTTC
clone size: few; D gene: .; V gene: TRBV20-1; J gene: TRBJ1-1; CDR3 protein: CSARPMVGTEAFF; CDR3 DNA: TGCAGTGCTAGACCCATGGTGGGGACTGAAGCTTTCTTT
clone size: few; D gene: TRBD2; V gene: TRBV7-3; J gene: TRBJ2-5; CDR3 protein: CASSPTGLAGGSETQYF; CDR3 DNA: TGTGCCAGCAGCCCGACGGGACTAGCGGGGGGGTCAGAGACCCAGTACTTC
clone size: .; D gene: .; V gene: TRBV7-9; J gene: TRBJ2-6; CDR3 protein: CASSSIKGGGANVLTF; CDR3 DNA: TGTGCCAGCAGCTCTATAAAGGGCGGTGGGGCCAACGTCCTGACTTTC
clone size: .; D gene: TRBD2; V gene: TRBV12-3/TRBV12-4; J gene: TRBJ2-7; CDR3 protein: CASSLKTSGAYEQYF; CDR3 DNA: TGTGCCAGCAGTTTAAAAACTAGCGGGGCCTACGAGCAGTACTTC
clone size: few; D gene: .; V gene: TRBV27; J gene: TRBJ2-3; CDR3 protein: CASSSITGDTQYF; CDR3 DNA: TGTGCCAGCAGTTCCATCACAGGAGATACGCAGTATTTT
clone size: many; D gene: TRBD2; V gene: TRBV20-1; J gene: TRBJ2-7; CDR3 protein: CSAQSGGASEQYF; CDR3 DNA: TGCAGTGCTCAGAGCGGGGGGGCCAGCGAGCAGTACTTC
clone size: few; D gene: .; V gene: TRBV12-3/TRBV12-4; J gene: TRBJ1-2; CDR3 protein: CASSLHRGDSYTF; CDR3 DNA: TGTGCCAGCAGTTTACACCGGGGGGATAGCTACACCTTC
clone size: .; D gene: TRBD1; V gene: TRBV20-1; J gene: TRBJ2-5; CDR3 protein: CSASTRTGEETQYF; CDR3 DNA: TGCAGTGCTTCCACCCGGACAGGGGAAGAGACCCAGTACTTC
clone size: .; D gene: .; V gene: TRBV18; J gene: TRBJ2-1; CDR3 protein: CASSPPFNKPHYNEQFF; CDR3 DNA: TGTGCCAGCTCACCACCTTTTAATAAGCCCCACTACAATGAGCAGTTCTTC
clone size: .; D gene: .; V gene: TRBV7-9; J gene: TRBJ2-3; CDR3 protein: CASSLGSPGDTQYF; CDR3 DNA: TGTGCCAGCAGCTTAGGTTCGCCGGGGGATACGCAGTATTTT
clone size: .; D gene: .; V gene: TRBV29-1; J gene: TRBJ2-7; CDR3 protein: CSVERQGSGEQYF; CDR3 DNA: TGCAGCGTTGAACGGCAGGGATCGGGCGAGCAGTACTTC
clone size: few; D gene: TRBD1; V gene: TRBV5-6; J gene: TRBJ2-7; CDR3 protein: CASSLNRGTPYEQYF; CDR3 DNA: TGTGCCAGCAGCTTAAACAGGGGTACCCCCTACGAGCAGTACTTC
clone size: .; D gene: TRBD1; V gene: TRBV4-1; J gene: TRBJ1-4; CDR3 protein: CASSQGTGTNEKLFF; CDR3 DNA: TGCGCCAGCAGCCAAGGGACAGGGACTAATGAAAAACTGTTTTTT
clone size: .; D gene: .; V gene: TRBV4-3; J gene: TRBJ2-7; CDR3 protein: CASSQDRGASSYEQYF; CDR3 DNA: TGCGCCAGCAGCCAAGATCGGGGGGCAAGCTCCTACGAGCAGTACTTC
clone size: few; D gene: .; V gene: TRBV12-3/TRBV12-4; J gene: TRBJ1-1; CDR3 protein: CASRLEWQDPAFF; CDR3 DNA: TGTGCCAGCAGACTGGAGTGGCAGGACCCCGCTTTCTTT
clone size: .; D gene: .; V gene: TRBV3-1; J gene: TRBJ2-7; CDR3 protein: CAGSQNIGGLGRAHEQYF; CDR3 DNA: TGTGCCGGCAGCCAGAACATAGGGGGCTTGGGGAGGGCCCACGAGCAGTACTTC
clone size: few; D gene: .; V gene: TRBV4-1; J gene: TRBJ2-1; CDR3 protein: CASSQDPSGPNEQFF; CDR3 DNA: TGCGCCAGCAGCCAAGATCCATCAGGGCCCAATGAGCAGTTCTTC
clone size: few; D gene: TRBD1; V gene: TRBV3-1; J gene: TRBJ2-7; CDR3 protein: CASSQGAQGEWQYF; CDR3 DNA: TGTGCCAGCAGCCAAGGCGCGCAGGGGGAATGGCAGTACTTC
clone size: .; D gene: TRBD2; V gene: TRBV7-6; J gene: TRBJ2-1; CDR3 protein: CASSLPTLSGSYNEQFF; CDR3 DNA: TGTGCCAGCAGCTTACCTACACTTAGCGGGTCATACAATGAGCAGTTCTTC
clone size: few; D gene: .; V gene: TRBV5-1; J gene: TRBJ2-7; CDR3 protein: CASSLPATGNTYEQYF; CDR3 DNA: TGCGCCAGCAGCTTGCCGGCGACAGGCAATACCTACGAGCAGTACTTC
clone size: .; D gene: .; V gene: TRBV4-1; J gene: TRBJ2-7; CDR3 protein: CASSQVTDSPYEQYF; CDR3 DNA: TGCGCCAGCAGCCAAGTCACGGACAGTCCCTACGAGCAGTACTTC